This TCR beta chain was documented in a study of tumor and adjacent non-tumor tissue in lung cancer. Study-wide points: TCR diversity was significantly greater in tumor than normal lung tissue.

The J segment lost 2 bases and the V segment lost 1 base, leaving 4 bases of the junction unmatched. The length of the CDR3 is 15 residues. Germline values: CDR1 SGHVS, CDR2 FQNEAQ. RNA was extracted from bulk tissue without any cell sorting. Note on this clonotype: Antigen specificity is unknown.

The library came from three nested PCR rounds adapted from ARM-PCR protocols. TCRdb reanalysed the multiplex PCR reads using MiXCR and keeps one entry per CDR3 protein. The sample includes about 200,000 distinct CDR3 sequences, 60% to 85% of them seen just once. Specimen: lung tumor tissue. The sequence derives from a man aged 55 to 70 with non-small cell lung cancer. The chain recombines TRBV7-8 with TRBJ1-1; 7 positions match TRBD1. CDR3 sequence reads: CASSLVDRANTEAFF. CDR3 in DNA: TGTGCCAGCAGCTTAGTCGACAGGGCCAACACTGAAGCTTTCTTT. The whole variable domain, filled in from reference TRBV7-8 and TRBJ1-1, reads GAGVSQSPRYKVAKRGQDVALRCDPISGHVSLFWYQQALGQGPEFLTYFQNEAQLDKSGLPSDRFFAERPEGSVSTLKIQRTQQEDSAVYLCASSLVDRANTEAFFGQGTRLTVV.